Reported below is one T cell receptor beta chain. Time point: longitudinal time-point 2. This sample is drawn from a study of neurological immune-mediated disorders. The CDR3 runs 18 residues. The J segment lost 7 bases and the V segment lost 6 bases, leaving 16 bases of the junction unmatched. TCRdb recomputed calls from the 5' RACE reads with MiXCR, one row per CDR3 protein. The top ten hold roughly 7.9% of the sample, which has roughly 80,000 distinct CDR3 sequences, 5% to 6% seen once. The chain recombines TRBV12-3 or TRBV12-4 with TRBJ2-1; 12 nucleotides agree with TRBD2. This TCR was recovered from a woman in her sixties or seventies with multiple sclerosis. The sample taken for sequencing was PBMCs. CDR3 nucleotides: TGTGCCAGCAGCCAATCGCCTCTAGCGGGGGGGCAGATGAATGAGCAGTTCTTC. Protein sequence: CASSQSPLAGGQMNEQFF.